This TCR beta chain was captured by sequencing in a study of T cells expressing NK-cell markers. A note on this clonotype: What it binds is not known.

Study outcomes and limitations: About 1.0-8% of CD8+ T cells in about 6 donors belonged to dominant NKG2C+ clonotypes.

The CDR3 is made up of 13 amino acids. Reanalyzing the 5' RACE reads, TCRdb keeps one entry per CDR3 protein, without DNA. This sample's table has approximately 550,000 distinct CDR3 sequences. The TCR was taken from a man aged 18 to 29 in good health. Sequencing input: blood T cells: a sorted CD56 or NKG2C T cell subset, CD4+ or CD8+ T cells, or bulk PBMC T cells (not recorded which). This rearrangement joins TRBV12-3 or TRBV12-4 to TRBJ1-2. The CDR3: CASSLVQGGGYTF.